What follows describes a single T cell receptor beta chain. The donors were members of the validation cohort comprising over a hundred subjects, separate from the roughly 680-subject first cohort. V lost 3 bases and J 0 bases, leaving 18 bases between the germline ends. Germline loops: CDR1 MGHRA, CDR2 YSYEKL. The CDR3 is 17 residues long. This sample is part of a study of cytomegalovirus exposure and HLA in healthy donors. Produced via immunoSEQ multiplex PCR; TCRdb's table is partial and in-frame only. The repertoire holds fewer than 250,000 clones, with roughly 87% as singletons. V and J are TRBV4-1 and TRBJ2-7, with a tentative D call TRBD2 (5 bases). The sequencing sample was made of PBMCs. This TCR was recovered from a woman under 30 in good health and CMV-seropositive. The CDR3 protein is CASSHRKNREHSYEQYF. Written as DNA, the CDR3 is TGCGCCAGCAGCCATCGCAAAAATCGGGAACACTCCTACGAGCAGTACTTC.